Below are 18 T cell receptor beta chains sequenced from a single sample in a study of T cells after posttransplantation cyclophosphamide. Profiling relied on immunoSEQ multiplex PCR, and the TCRdb table lists in-frame clones only, not all of them. The sample presents fewer than 40,000 clones, none singletons. Sample: PBMCs. These receptors were taken from a woman in her forties or fifties in good health and a related stem cell transplant donor.

This clone occurred a few times. The chain recombines TRBV18 with TRBJ2-3; 14 bases map to TRBD2. The CDR3 covers 16 residues. From germline, CDR1 is KGHSH and CDR2 LQKENI. The ends lost 2 bases at V and 6 bases at J; junction bases unmatched: 4. CDR3 sequence: CASSPWGLAGEDTQYF. The CDR3 DNA sequence: TGTGCCAGCTCACCATGGGGACTAGCGGGGGAGGATACGCAGTATTTT.

At least ten counts were recorded for this clone. The V call is TRBV28, the J call TRBJ2-1, with 9 positions matching TRBD1. Looked up from germline, CDR1 is MDHEN and CDR2 is SYDVKM. The length of the CDR3 is 15 residues. The junction had 10 bases not matched to a gene; V was cut back by 8 bases and J by 5 bases. The CDR3 sequence: CASRITGGVNNEQFF. CDR3 nucleotides: TGTGCCAGCCGAATCACAGGGGGCGTCAACAATGAGCAGTTCTTC. The whole variable domain, remainder taken from reference TRBV28 and TRBJ2-1, is DVKVTQSSRYLVKRTGEKVFLECVQDMDHENMFWYRQDPGLGLRLIYFSYDVKMKEKGDIPEGYSVSREKKERFSLILESASTNQTSMYLCASRITGGVNNEQFFGPGTRLTVL.

The chain recombines TRBV4-1 with TRBJ2-5; 12 bases line up with TRBD1. The J call may be in error: the DNA end matches TRBJ2-7 better. The CDR3 covers 16 residues. CDR1 and CDR2 from the germline V gene are MGHRA and YSYEKL. The CDR3 spells CASSHRGTGGDYEQYF. Here the CDR3 DNA reads TGCGCCAGCAGCCATCGCGGGACAGGGGGCGACTACGAGCAGTACTTC.

This clone has ten or more counts. The V and J genes are TRBV7-8 and TRBJ2-1; the D gene is possibly TRBD1 (7 bases). The CDR3 totals 15 residues. CDR1 is SGHVS and CDR2 is FQNEAQ in the germline V gene. V was clipped by 5 bases and J by 6 bases, with 17 bases between them. The CDR3 is CASSLGYRGLNEQFF. CDR3 coding DNA: TGTGCCAGCAGCCTAGGGTACAGGGGACTCAATGAGCAGTTCTTC.

In this sample, this clone turned up many times. The V call is TRBV9, the J call TRBJ1-2; a weak D match, TRBD1 (5 bases). CDR3 length: 16 amino acids. Germline V gene sequence: CDR1 SGDLS, CDR2 YYNGEE. V gave up 0 bases and J gave up 0 bases, with 12 bases separating them. The CDR3 reads CASSVDLGQANYGYTF. The CDR3 nucleotides are TGTGCCAGCAGCGTAGATCTGGGGCAGGCTAACTATGGCTACACCTTC.

This clone was counted at least ten times. This rearrangement joins TRBV19 to TRBJ2-7; perhaps TRBD1 as D (5 bases). CDR3 length: 14 amino acids. V lost 2 bases to trimming and J lost 0 bases, with 8 bases between them. CDR1 is LNHDA and CDR2 is SQIVND in the germline V gene (reference sequence). The CDR3 region has the DNA TGTGCCAGTAGTATATCGCAGGGCTCCTACGAGCAGTACTTC. This sequence encodes CASSISQGSYEQYF. The full variable domain, completed using reference TRBV19 and TRBJ2-7, is DGGITQSPKYLFRKEGQNVTLSCEQNLNHDAMYWYRQDPGQGLRLIYYSQIVNDFQKGDIAEGYSVSREKKESFPLTVTSAQKNPTAFYLCASSISQGSYEQYFGPGTRLTVT.

V and J are TRBV25-1 and TRBJ2-5, with unresolved D. The CDR3 consists of 14 residues. Germline CDR1 is MGHDK and CDR2 is SYGVNS. The germline V and J ends were trimmed by 3 bases and 1 base, with 9 bases remaining between them. For the CDR3, the DNA is TGTGCCAGCAGTGAGTTGACAAGCCAAGAGACCCAGTACTTC. Translating gives CASSELTSQETQYF.

This clone was seen ten or more times. The chain links TRBV10-3 to TRBJ2-7, with D possibly TRBD1 on 5 matching bases. Germline V gene data show CDR1 as ENHRY and CDR2 as SYGVKD. The germline V and J ends were trimmed by 0 bases and 5 bases, with 5 bases remaining between them. The CDR3 spans 12 residues. The DNA for the CDR3 is TGTGCCATCAGTGAGTCGACAGACGAGCAGTACTTC. This encodes CAISESTDEQYF.

In its sample, this clone was seen many times. V gene TRBV27 combines with J gene TRBJ2-7; 10 nucleotides align to TRBD1. The CDR3 consists of 15 residues. The germline V gene has CDR1 MNHEY and CDR2 SMNVEV (reference sequence). V shed 3 bases, J shed 3 bases, and the junction held 5 bases outside the gene matches. CDR3 sequence reads: CASSFLGQGFYEQYF. The CDR3 DNA follows: TGTGCCAGCAGTTTTTTGGGACAGGGGTTCTACGAGCAGTACTTC.

This clone was detected many times. The chain links TRBV7-9 to TRBJ2-7; the D gene is possibly TRBD1 (5 bases). Germline V gene data show CDR1 as SEHNR and CDR2 as FQNEAQ (reference sequence). Deletions cut 1 base from V and 6 bases from J, with 10 bases between. The CDR3 contains 13 residues. This chain's CDR3 is CASSLDGAREQYF. CDR3 coding DNA: TGTGCCAGCAGCTTAGATGGGGCTCGCGAGCAGTACTTC. Together with reference TRBV7-9 and TRBJ2-7, the CDR3 gives the full variable domain: DTGVSQNPRHKITKRGQNVTFRCDPISEHNRLYWYRQTLGQGPEFLTYFQNEAQLEKSRLLSDRFSAERPKGSFSTLEIQRTEQGDSAMYLCASSLDGAREQYFGPGTRLTVT.

This clone was found many times. The chain carries TRBV6-5 and TRBJ2-2; 11 bases are a match to TRBD1. Germline V lookup: CDR1 MNHEY, CDR2 SVGAGI. The CDR3 is 15 residues long. V lost 6 bases and J lost 4; bases outside the gene matches: 4. The chain's CDR3 is CASSWDRGATGELFF. CDR3 nucleotides: TGTGCCAGCAGCTGGGACAGGGGGGCCACCGGGGAGCTGTTTTTT.

This clone was detected many times. This chain connects TRBV27 to TRBJ2-7; TRBD1 aligns across 10 bases. V dropped 6 bases and J dropped 2; count of bases not matched to a gene: 4. The CDR3 extends over 14 amino acids. In germline, CDR1 is MNHEY, CDR2 SMNVEV (reference sequence). CDR3 region: CASRNGQGAYEQYF. The DNA for the CDR3 is TGTGCCAGCAGGAACGGACAGGGGGCCTACGAGCAGTACTTC.

This clone came up a few times. The chain couples TRBV11-2 to TRBJ1-4; D is undetermined. This CDR3 region has 11 residues. Trimming shortened V by 4 bases and J by 7 bases, and 4 bases separated the two germline ends. CDR1 is SGHAT, CDR2 FQNNGV, per germline. The DNA for the CDR3 is TGTGCCAGCAGCTCGTTTGAAAAACTGTTTTTT. It is translated as CASSSFEKLFF.

In this sample, this clone turned up many times. The chain joins TRBV9 to TRBJ1-2; D remains unclear. Per the germline V gene, CDR1 is SGDLS and CDR2 is YYNGEE. Trimming removed 0 bases at V and 3 bases at J, with 15 bases between. This CDR3 comprises 16 residues. CDR3 amino acids: CASSVARRTEDYGYTF. CDR3 sequence (DNA): TGTGCCAGCAGCGTAGCTCGCAGGACGGAGGACTATGGCTACACCTTC.

This clone has ten or more counts. The chain couples TRBV7-9 to TRBJ1-2; D may be TRBD1 (6 bases). V lost 5 bases, J lost 3 bases, and 16 bases lay in between. The germline V gene has CDR1 SEHNR and CDR2 FQNEAQ (reference sequence). CDR3 size: 15 residues. CDR3 amino acids: CASSLQGRTHYGYTF. The CDR3 DNA follows: TGTGCCAGCAGCCTACAGGGACGGACCCACTATGGCTACACCTTC. The whole variable domain, remainder taken from reference TRBV7-9 and TRBJ1-2, is DTGVSQNPRHKITKRGQNVTFRCDPISEHNRLYWYRQTLGQGPEFLTYFQNEAQLEKSRLLSDRFSAERPKGSFSTLEIQRTEQGDSAMYLCASSLQGRTHYGYTFGSGTRLTVV.

This clone was counted at least ten times. The J gene is TRBJ2-7, the V gene TRBV18, with 12 bases matching TRBD2. The CDR3 has 18 amino acids. V lost 4 bases, J lost 0 bases, and 10 bases stayed unmatched. The germline V gene encodes CDR1 KGHSH and CDR2 LQKENI. CDR3 residues: CASSRPGTSGPRSYEQYF. The CDR3 nucleotides are TGTGCCAGCTCACGTCCCGGGACTAGCGGGCCACGCTCCTACGAGCAGTACTTC.

This clone was seen at least ten times. This sequence joins TRBV4-1 and TRBJ1-2, with a tentative D call TRBD1 (6 bases). Germline V gene sequence: CDR1 MGHRA, CDR2 YSYEKL. This CDR3 has 15 residues. Trimming removed 0 bases at V and 4 bases at J, with 12 bases between. CDR3 in amino acids: CASSQDYQGTYGYTF. Written as DNA, the CDR3 is TGCGCCAGCAGCCAAGATTACCAGGGGACCTATGGCTACACCTTC.

At least ten counts were recorded for this clone. J is TRBJ1-3 and V is TRBV28; 7 bases agree with TRBD1. J gave up 1 base and V 5 bases, and 14 bases lay outside the gene matches. Germline V gene sequence: CDR1 MDHEN, CDR2 SYDVKM. CDR3 length: 18 residues. The CDR3 is CASSLSGDREGSGNTIYF. CDR3 DNA: TGTGCCAGCAGTCTTTCTGGCGACAGGGAAGGATCTGGAAACACCATATATTTT.